Presented here are 6 T cell receptor beta chains from one specimen sequenced in a study of T cells after yellow fever vaccination. TCRdb ran MiXCR on the 5' RACE reads and lists one entry per CDR3 protein. This sample yields approximately 350,000 distinct CDR3 sequences, of which roughly 12% are seen a single time; roughly a sixth belongs to the top ten. The material was PBMCs, obtained on the day of the first yellow fever vaccination. Receptor source: a young man who received the YFV17D yellow fever vaccine.

The rearrangement links TRBV19 to TRBJ2-2; perhaps TRBD1 as D (7 bases). CDR1 LNHDA and CDR2 SQIVND come from the germline V gene (reference sequence). V was cut by 5 bases and J by 6 bases, with 16 bases left in between. The CDR3 is 15 residues long. The CDR3 DNA sequence: TGTGCCAGTAGTCTCTACACAGGGGAGGCCGGGGAGCTGTTTTTT. Its translation: CASSLYTGEAGELFF.

This clonotype was seen more than once but under ten times. The chain recombines TRBV4-1 with TRBJ2-1; TRBD2 aligns across 7 bases. The length of the CDR3 is 13 residues. CDR1 MGHRA and CDR2 YSYEKL come from the germline V gene. After removal of 5 bases from V and 8 bases from J, the junction contained 6 bases not matched to a gene. The CDR3 region has the DNA TGCGCCAGCAGCTCCAGGACTAGAGATGAGCAGTTCTTC. Residues: CASSSRTRDEQFF.

The rearrangement joins TRBV7-3 to TRBJ2-3; 11 nucleotides line up with TRBD2. The CDR3 loop spans 16 amino acids. In germline, CDR1 is SGHTA, CDR2 FQGTGA. J lost 6 bases, V lost 4 bases, and 9 bases had no gene match. CDR3 sequence: CASSSGTSGRVDTQYF. The CDR3, as DNA: TGTGCCAGCAGCTCCGGGACTAGCGGAAGGGTGGATACGCAGTATTTT.

This clonotype was found a few times. V is TRBV10-3 and J is TRBJ1-5, with D perhaps TRBD1 (6 bases). V gave up 0 bases and J gave up 0 bases, with 12 bases separating them. Germline loops: CDR1 ENHRY, CDR2 SYGVKD. The CDR3 has 17 amino acids. CDR3 amino acids: CAISESILQGSNQPQHF. The CDR3 region has the DNA TGTGCCATCAGTGAGTCGATATTACAGGGTAGCAATCAGCCCCAGCATTTT.

Only a few counts were recorded for this clonotype. The CDR3 DNA sequence: TGTGCCAGCAGGAGAGACAGGAGCTCCTACAATGAGCAGTTCTTC. This translates into CASRRDRSSYNEQFF. This sequence joins TRBV27 and TRBJ2-1; tentative D call: TRBD1 (6 bases). The CDR3 contains 15 residues. Germline V CDR1 and CDR2: MNHEY, SMNVEV (reference sequence). V was cut by 6 bases and J by 0 bases, with 12 bases left in between.

The chain has TRBV7-9 and TRBJ2-7, with TRBD2 as a possible D gene (6 bases). Trimming took 1 base from V and 6 from J, leaving 13 bases between them. CDR1 and CDR2 from the germline V gene are SEHNR and FQNEAQ (reference sequence). The CDR3 is 14 amino acids. The DNA for the CDR3 is TGTGCCAGCAGCTTAGGCTGGGGAGGTGGCGAGCAGTACGTC. It specifies CASSLGWGGGEQYV.